Listed here are 3 T cell receptor beta chains from one sample, sequenced in a study of early T cells in non-severe SARS-CoV-2 infection. TCRdb recomputed calls from the 5' RACE reads with MiXCR, one row per CDR3 protein. This sample has some 80,000 distinct CDR3 sequences, with around 12% found just once. The specimen sequenced was whole blood. The receptors were sampled from an adult who was a healthcare worker with PCR-confirmed SARS-CoV-2 infection or an uninfected control (not recorded which).

J is TRBJ1-1 and V is TRBV28, with D hard to call. The germline CDR1 and CDR2 sequences are MDHEN and SYDVKM. Trimming pared 3 bases from V and 11 bases from J, leaving 13 bases between. The CDR3 contains 12 residues. The CDR3 protein is CASSLQVTPAFF. CDR3 nucleotides: TGTGCCAGCAGTTTGCAGGTTACCCCCGCTTTCTTT. Full variable domain (remainder filled in from reference TRBV28 and TRBJ1-1): DVKVTQSSRYLVKRTGEKVFLECVQDMDHENMFWYRQDPGLGLRLIYFSYDVKMKEKGDIPEGYSVSREKKERFSLILESASTNQTSMYLCASSLQVTPAFFGQGTRLTVV.

This clonotype was counted between two and nine times. This chain connects TRBV20-1 to TRBJ2-1, with 13 bases matching TRBD2. CDR1 and CDR2 from the germline V gene are DFQATT and SNEGSKA (reference sequence). This CDR3 comprises 16 residues. After removal of 5 bases from V and 7 bases from J, the junction contained 11 bases not matched to a gene. CDR3 coding DNA: TGCAGTGCTCCGCGTGGAGGGACTAGCGGGAAGAATGAGCAGTTCTTC. As protein: CSAPRGGTSGKNEQFF.

The chain is built from TRBV2 and TRBJ2-1; TRBD2 matches at 8 bases. Germline V gene lookup returns CDR1 SNHLY and CDR2 FYNNEI. J lost 8 bases, V lost 6 bases, and 6 bases had no gene match. The CDR3 extends over 13 amino acids. The CDR3 DNA follows: TGTGCCAGCAGGGCACTAGCGGTCGATGAGCAGTTCTTC. Its translation is CASRALAVDEQFF.